Presented here are 24 T cell receptor beta chains from one specimen sequenced in a study of cytomegalovirus exposure and HLA in healthy donors. PCR amplification relied on 60 Vbeta primers (plus 13 Jbeta primers). TCRdb's table, derived via immunoSEQ multiplex PCR, lists solely in-frame clones and lacks some. The sample consists of 210,000 or so clones, around 79% of them appearing once. The sequencing input was PBMCs. These receptors were taken from a man between 18 and 35 years old in good health and CMV-seronegative.

The rearrangement links TRBV28 to TRBJ2-5, with 7 positions matching TRBD1. Gene TRBJ2-7 matches the end of the DNA better, so the J call may be wrong. CDR1 and CDR2 from the germline V gene are MDHEN and SYDVKM. The CDR3 runs 15 residues. CDR3 nucleotides: TGTGCCAGCAGTTCCGGGACAGAAATCCCCTACGAGCAGTACTTC. Amino acid sequence: CASSSGTEIPYEQYF.

This chain joins TRBV19 and TRBJ1-3; D remains unclear. V lost 8 bases and J 0 bases, leaving 17 bases between the germline ends. CDR1 is LNHDA, CDR2 SQIVND, per germline (reference sequence). This CDR3 spans 16 amino acids. The CDR3 coding sequence is TGTGCCAGTGCTCTCGGAGGAAAGTACTCTGGAAACACCATATATTTT. Encoded protein: CASALGGKYSGNTIYF.

This clone was seen only a few times. The chain joins TRBV4-3 to TRBJ1-6; 8 bases line up with TRBD1. The germline V gene encodes CDR1 LGHNA and CDR2 YSLEER. After removal of 3 bases from V and 8 bases from J, the junction contained 9 bases not matched to a gene. The CDR3 has 16 residues. CDR3 DNA: TGCGCCAGCAGCCAGACTACAGGGGGGGGTCATTCACCCCTCCACTTT. Translating gives CASSQTTGGGHSPLHF.

The chain has TRBV7-3 and TRBJ2-1; 7 nucleotides agree with TRBD1. This CDR3 spans 12 amino acids. CDR1 and CDR2 from the germline V gene are SGHTA and FQGTGA. V gave up 5 bases and J gave up 8 bases; unmatched junction bases: 3. CDR3 residues: CASSAQGDEQFF. The CDR3 DNA reads as TGTGCCAGCAGCGCGCAGGGGGATGAGCAGTTCTTC. Based on the CDR3 plus reference TRBV7-3 and TRBJ2-1, the full variable domain is GAGVSQTPSNKVTEKGKYVELRCDPISGHTALYWYRQSLGQGPEFLIYFQGTGAADDSGLPNDRFFAVRPEGSVSTLKIQRTERGDSAVYLCASSAQGDEQFFGPGTRLTVL.

The chain joins TRBV30 to TRBJ2-1; D uncertain. Trimming left V 1 base short and J 0 bases short, with 10 bases between. The germline V gene has CDR1 GTSNPN and CDR2 SVGIG (reference sequence). This CDR3 contains 15 residues. The CDR3 sequence: CAWSGGSSSYNEQFF. The CDR3 DNA reads as TGTGCCTGGAGTGGCGGCAGTAGCTCCTACAATGAGCAGTTCTTC.

The V gene is TRBV28, the J gene TRBJ1-6, with D unclear. Trimming left V 4 bases short and J 0 bases short, with 13 bases between. Germline CDR1 reads MDHEN; CDR2 reads SYDVKM. This CDR3 is built from 17 residues. The CDR3 DNA reads as TGTGCCAGCAGTTCTTATCACTCAGGCTCCTATAATTCACCCCTCCACTTT. This gives the protein CASSSYHSGSYNSPLHF.

The CDR3 DNA follows: TGTGCCAGCCACAGCCGGAATGGCTACACCTTC. Residues: CASHSRNGYTF. The chain is built from TRBV2 and TRBJ1-2; D is unresolved. The germline V gene encodes CDR1 SNHLY and CDR2 FYNNEI. The V and J ends lost 8 bases and 6 bases respectively, with 10 bases between them. The CDR3 is made up of 11 amino acids.

This rearrangement joins TRBV6-5 to TRBJ2-5; 8 bases map to TRBD1. The CDR3 runs 15 residues. Germline V gene lookup returns CDR1 MNHEY and CDR2 SVGAGI. V trimming: 2 bases; J trimming: 5 bases; junction bases outside the gene matches: 7. The CDR3: CASSYKSGGQETQYF. CDR3 bases: TGTGCCAGCAGTTACAAGTCAGGGGGCCAGGAGACCCAGTACTTC.

The V and J genes are TRBV5-5 and TRBJ2-1, with D perhaps TRBD2 (7 bases). CDR1 is SGHKS and CDR2 is YYEKEE in the germline V gene (reference sequence). Trimming shortened V by 0 bases and J by 5 bases, and 15 bases separated the two germline ends. CDR3 size: 16 residues. The CDR3 protein is CASSLAGGQGHNEQFF. As DNA, the CDR3 is TGTGCCAGCAGCTTGGCCGGGGGGCAGGGGCACAATGAGCAGTTCTTC.

This chain links TRBV6-5 with TRBJ1-5; a weak D match, TRBD1 (5 bases). Germline CDR1 is MNHEY and CDR2 is SVGAGI. The CDR3 is 14 residues long. Deletions cut 6 bases from V and 0 bases from J, with 9 bases between. CDR3 sequence reads: CASRRGDSNQPQHF. For the CDR3, the DNA is TGTGCCAGCAGGCGGGGGGATAGCAATCAGCCCCAGCATTTT.

The chain links TRBV10-3 to TRBJ2-3; TRBD1 matches 7 bases. V was clipped by 8 bases and J by 0 bases; unmatched bases: 11. CDR3 length: 16 residues. Germline V gene data show CDR1 as ENHRY and CDR2 as SYGVKD. The chain's CDR3 is CAIRDRHSPSTDTQYF. DNA for the CDR3: TGTGCCATCCGGGACAGACACAGCCCCAGCACAGATACGCAGTATTTT.

In this sample, this clone turned up once. This chain uses TRBV7-9 with TRBJ2-3, with D possibly matching TRBD1 (5 bases). This CDR3 spans 14 amino acids. The germline gives CDR1 SEHNR, CDR2 FQNEAQ (reference sequence). V lost 7 bases, J lost 4 bases, and 15 bases lay in between. The CDR3 loop reads CASTLIQGPDTQYF. In nucleotides, the CDR3 is TGTGCCAGCACCCTAATCCAGGGCCCAGATACGCAGTATTTT.

The chain links TRBV18 to TRBJ1-3; 7 positions agree with TRBD1. The length of the CDR3 is 16 residues. V trimming: 3 bases; J trimming: 1 base; junction bases outside the gene matches: 6. Looked up from germline, CDR1 is KGHSH and CDR2 is LQKENI. The CDR3 DNA is TGTGCCAGCTCACCCCCAGGGGGTAAATCTGGAAACACCATATATTTT. As protein: CASSPPGGKSGNTIYF.

The chain's CDR3 is CASSYGAALNYGYTF. Written as DNA, the CDR3 is TGTGCCAGCAGTTACGGGGCAGCGCTAAACTATGGCTACACCTTC. The chain employs TRBV6-5 and TRBJ1-2; D might be TRBD1 (5 bases). Trimming cost V 2 bases and J 2 bases, with 12 bases left between them. Germline CDR1 reads MNHEY; CDR2 reads SVGAGI. CDR3 length: 15 amino acids.

This clone was counted between two and nine times. The chain employs TRBV4-2 and TRBJ1-1; 7 bases align to TRBD1. CDR3 length: 14 residues. From germline, CDR1 is LGHNA and CDR2 YNFKEQ. V was clipped by 4 bases and J by 6 bases; unmatched bases: 8. CDR3 nucleotides: TGTGCCAGCAGCCCCCCTGACAGGGTGGCTGAAGCTTTCTTT. Its protein product is CASSPPDRVAEAFF.

J is TRBJ1-4 and V is TRBV30, with a tentative D call TRBD1 (5 bases). The CDR3 has 13 amino acids. Trimming cost V 4 bases and J 10 bases, with 16 bases left between them. The germline gives CDR1 GTSNPN, CDR2 SVGIG (reference sequence). CDR3 sequence reads: CAWIPPAGRKLFF. The CDR3 DNA follows: TGTGCCTGGATTCCCCCCGCAGGGCGAAAACTGTTTTTT.

This clone was recorded only once. The chain couples TRBV5-1 to TRBJ2-3; D unclear. The CDR3 is made up of 15 amino acids. Between the trimmed V and J ends, which lost 0 bases and 2 bases, there was a span of 10 bases. The germline CDR1 and CDR2 sequences are SGHRS and YFSETQ. CDR3 sequence: CASSLGARPTDTQYF. Here the CDR3 DNA reads TGCGCCAGCAGCTTGGGGGCAAGGCCCACAGATACGCAGTATTTT.

The rearrangement links TRBV19 to TRBJ2-5; 7 bases are a match to TRBD2. Germline trimming cut 5 bases from V and 1 base from J; bases unmatched to any gene: 7. The CDR3 is 15 residues long. Germline CDR1 and CDR2: LNHDA and SQIVND (reference sequence). CDR3 sequence (DNA): TGTGCCAGTAGTGGGCTAGCGGATGCCCAAGAGACCCAGTACTTC. Its protein is CASSGLADAQETQYF.

The V call is TRBV11-3, the J call TRBJ2-3; 9 bases are a match to TRBD1. The CDR3 is 16 residues long. Germline V gene lookup returns CDR1 SGHNT and CDR2 YENEEA. The V segment lost 5 bases and the J segment 5 bases; nucleotides outside the gene matches: 11. The CDR3 region is CASSVPGQGFGDTQYF. CDR3 DNA sequence: TGTGCCAGCAGCGTGCCGGGACAGGGATTTGGAGATACGCAGTATTTT.

The chain employs TRBV27 and TRBJ1-2; D might be TRBD1 (5 bases). Trimming shortened V by 1 base and J by 4 bases, and 13 bases separated the two germline ends. The CDR3 contains 15 residues. CDR1 is MNHEY and CDR2 is SMNVEV in the germline V gene (reference sequence). CDR3 coding DNA: TGTGCCAGCAGTTTATTCGGGGGAGGTGGCTATGGCTACACCTTC. It encodes CASSLFGGGGYGYTF.

The rearrangement links TRBV19 to TRBJ1-4; possible D gene TRBD1, 6 bases. CDR3 length: 18 residues. Trimming shortened V by 5 bases and J by 0 bases, and 19 bases separated the two germline ends. Germline loops: CDR1 LNHDA, CDR2 SQIVND (reference sequence). The CDR3 DNA sequence: TGTGCCAGTAGTTGGGGGCAGGGGCCGACCTCAACTAATGAAAAACTGTTTTTT. This codes for CASSWGQGPTSTNEKLFF.

A word on this clone: Within the sample, other DNA sequences also encode this same CDR3. The chain links TRBV30 to TRBJ1-6; D unresolved. CDR1 is GTSNPN and CDR2 is SVGIG in the germline V gene (reference sequence). The CDR3 has 14 amino acids. Trimming stripped 5 bases from V and 7 bases from J, with 15 bases between. The CDR3 is CAWSRPGGNSPLHF. DNA for the CDR3: TGTGCCTGGTCCCGCCCTGGCGGGAATTCACCCCTCCACTTT.

This clone showed up just once. The genes are TRBV2 and TRBJ1-5; the match to TRBD1 covers 8 bases. The CDR3 consists of 20 residues. The germline CDR1 and CDR2 sequences are SNHLY and FYNNEI. The V segment lost 2 bases and the J segment 6 bases; nucleotides outside the gene matches: 21. CDR3 residues: CASSETGGPVIGFPTQPQHF. DNA for the CDR3: TGTGCCAGCAGTGAAACAGGGGGTCCGGTGATAGGATTTCCGACTCAGCCCCAGCATTTT. Complete variable domain (other parts from reference TRBV2 and TRBJ1-5): EPEVTQTPSHQVTQMGQEVILRCVPISNHLYFYWYRQILGQKVEFLVSFYNNEISEKSEIFDDQFSVERPDGSNFTLKIRSTKLEDSAMYFCASSETGGPVIGFPTQPQHFGDGTRLSIL.

This chain links TRBV9 with TRBJ2-7, with TRBD2 as a possible D gene (5 bases). Trimming pared 3 bases from V and 4 bases from J, leaving 11 bases between. Germline CDR1 reads SGDLS; CDR2 reads YYNGEE. This CDR3 comprises 13 residues. The CDR3 region is CASSGAAEYEQYF. For the CDR3, the DNA is TGTGCCAGCAGCGGAGCGGCTGAGTACGAGCAGTACTTC.